The sequence of this TCR beta chain was determined in a study of blood T cell repertoires in COVID-19. About the study: The United States, Italy and Spain provided the acute and convalescent COVID-19 samples.

As originally analysed: Nucleated cell counts were estimated from reference gene primer amplification. TCRdb keeps only in-frame clones here, not all; method: immunoSEQ multiplex PCR. V, J and clone size derive from that table, while D and trimming were established from the DNA sequence. This table has some 200,000 clones, just under 85% appearing once. This clonotype originated in a human donor with acute or convalescent COVID-19. The donor label of this sample is uncertain. Specimen: peripheral blood.

This chain's CDR3 is CASSLTRTEAFF. CDR3 coding DNA: TGTGCCAGCAGCCTGACGAGGACTGAAGCTTTCTTT. The chain links TRBV11-2 to TRBJ1-1; D remains ambiguous. Between the trimmed V and J ends, which lost 5 bases and 5 bases, there was a span of 9 bases. Germline-derived CDR1 and CDR2 are SGHAT and FQNNGV. The CDR3 spans 12 residues.